The clone carrying this T cell receptor (beta chain) appeared once. The antigen is not known. Germline CDR1 reads MNHNY; CDR2 reads SVGAGI (reference sequence). The germline V and J ends were trimmed by 5 bases and 3 bases, with 14 bases remaining between them. This CDR3 has 14 residues. Sequencing used immunoSEQ multiplex PCR; TCRdb keeps in-frame clones, though not all of them. Here the sample spans tens of thousands of clones, roughly three quarters being singletons. The sample is drawn from a study of cytotoxic CD8 clonotypes in ibrutinib-treated CLL. Study conclusions and caveats: Clonality was higher at baseline than in age-matched healthy donors and tracked circulating CD8+ T-cell counts. Clonality grew at ibrutinib response; at progression, it decreased back toward baseline.

The chain joins TRBV6-6 to TRBJ2-7; maybe TRBD2 (6 bases). This TCR was recovered from a human donor with chronic lymphocytic leukemia. This material consisted of PBMCs, taken after 12 months of ibrutinib treatment. CDR3 bases: TGTGCCAGCAGTGTCGGGACGGACTACTACGAGCAGTACTTC. Protein product: CASSVGTDYYEQYF.